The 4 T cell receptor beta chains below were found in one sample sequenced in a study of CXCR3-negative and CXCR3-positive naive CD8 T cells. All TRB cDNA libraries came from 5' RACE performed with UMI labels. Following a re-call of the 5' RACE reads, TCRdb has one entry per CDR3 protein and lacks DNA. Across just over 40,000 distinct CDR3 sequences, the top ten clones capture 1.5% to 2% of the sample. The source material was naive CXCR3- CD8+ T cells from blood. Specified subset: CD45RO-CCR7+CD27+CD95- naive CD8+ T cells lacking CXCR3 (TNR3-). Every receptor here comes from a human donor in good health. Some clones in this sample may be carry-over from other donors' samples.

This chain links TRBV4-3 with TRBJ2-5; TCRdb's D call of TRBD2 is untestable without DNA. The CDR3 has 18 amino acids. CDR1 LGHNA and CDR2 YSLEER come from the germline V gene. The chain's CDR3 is CASSQDRASGPYQETQYF.

CDR3 sequence reads: CASSLALRGRSLNTEAFF. The chain is built from TRBV5-1 and TRBJ1-1. Germline lookup yields CDR1 SGHRS and CDR2 YFSETQ. This CDR3 has 18 amino acids.

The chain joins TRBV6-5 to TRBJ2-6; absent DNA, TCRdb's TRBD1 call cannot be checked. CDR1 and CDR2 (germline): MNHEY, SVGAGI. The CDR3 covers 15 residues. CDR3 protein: CASSPGQGGPNVLTF.

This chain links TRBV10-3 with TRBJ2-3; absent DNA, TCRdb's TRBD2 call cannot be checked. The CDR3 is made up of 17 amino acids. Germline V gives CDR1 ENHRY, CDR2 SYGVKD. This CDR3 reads CAISERDSGEFTDTQYF.